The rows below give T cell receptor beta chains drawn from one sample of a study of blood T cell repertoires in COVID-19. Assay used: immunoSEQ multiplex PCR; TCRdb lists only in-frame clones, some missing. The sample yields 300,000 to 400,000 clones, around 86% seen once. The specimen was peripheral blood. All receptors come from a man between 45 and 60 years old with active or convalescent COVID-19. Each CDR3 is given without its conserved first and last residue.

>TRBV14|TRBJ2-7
ASSQKKGLGLYEQY
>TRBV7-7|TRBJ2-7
ASSPGEDQEQY
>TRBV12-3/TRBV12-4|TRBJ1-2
ASKRKLYT
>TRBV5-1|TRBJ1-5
ASSLGQGVGQPQH
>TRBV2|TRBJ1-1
ASTAEGGVNTEAF
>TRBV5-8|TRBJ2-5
ASNLRGLEETQY
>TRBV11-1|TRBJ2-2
ASSNYRAERELF
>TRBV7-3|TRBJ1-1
ASSLSTANTEAF
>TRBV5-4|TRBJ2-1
ASSPAASGSIYNEQF
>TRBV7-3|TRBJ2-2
ASSSRDSLTSGELF
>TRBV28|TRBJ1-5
ASSLGQGAWGNQPQH
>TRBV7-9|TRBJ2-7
ASSLDRVDSMKQY
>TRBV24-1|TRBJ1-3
ATSPGTSGNTIY
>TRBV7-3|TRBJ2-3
ASSSTGISTDTQY
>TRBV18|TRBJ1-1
ASSQRDRGNTEAF
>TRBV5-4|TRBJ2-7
ASSSQGQPYEQY
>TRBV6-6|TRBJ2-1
ASSLTGSTYNEQF
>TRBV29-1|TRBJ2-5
SVEIRREGRETQY
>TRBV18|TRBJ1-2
ASSSTGTRNFGYT
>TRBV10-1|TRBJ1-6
ASSWTGSSYNSPLH
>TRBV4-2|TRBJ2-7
ASSQGGDEQY
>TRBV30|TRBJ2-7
AWSRLAGSYEQY
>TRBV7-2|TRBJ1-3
ASAPTGFDGNTIY
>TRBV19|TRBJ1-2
ASSIPTARHGGYT
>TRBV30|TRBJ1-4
AWGPGTGVEKLF
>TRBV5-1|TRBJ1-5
ASSLLGGDQPQH
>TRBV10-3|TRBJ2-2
AISGASGGSTGELF
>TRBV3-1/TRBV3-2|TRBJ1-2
ASSKSGYGYT
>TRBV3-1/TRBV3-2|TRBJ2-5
ASSQHDRVETQY
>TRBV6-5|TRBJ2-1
ASSYGGGNYNEQF
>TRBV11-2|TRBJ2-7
ASSLVGRSKGYEQY
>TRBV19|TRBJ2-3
ASSIYSGGTDTQY
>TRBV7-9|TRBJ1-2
ASSLVTGWGYT
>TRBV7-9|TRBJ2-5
ASSLGGLAEETQY
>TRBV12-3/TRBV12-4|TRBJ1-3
ASSSEGNTIY
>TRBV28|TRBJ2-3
ATCPWRESRTQY
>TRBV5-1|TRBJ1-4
ASSPLGTGNEKLF